The clone carrying this TCR beta chain was recorded a few times. The junction departs from the called germline gene at one end, perhaps through a read error. PCR amplification relied on 60 Vbeta primers (plus 13 Jbeta primers). Some clones are missing from TCRdb's copy, which holds only in-frame ones; the method was immunoSEQ multiplex PCR. The table has 200,000 to 250,000 clones, around 80% seen once. Germline assignment: CDR1 SEHNR and CDR2 FQNEAQ (reference sequence). The CDR3 length is 16 residues. The sample is drawn from a study of cytomegalovirus exposure and HLA in healthy donors. Sequences were obtained from PBMCs. The genes are TRBV7-9 and TRBJ2-1, with a possible D match to TRBD2 (6 bases). This TCR derives from a woman between 40 and 50 years old in good health and CMV-seropositive. The CDR3 protein is CSSSSGESSKNNEQFF. The CDR3 DNA reads as TGTTCCAGCAGCTCGGGAGAAAGTTCCAAAAACAATGAGCAGTTCTTC.